A single sample gave rise to the 17 T cell receptor beta chains below, sequenced in a study of T cell repertoires in cytomegalovirus infection (dated by TCRdb to between 2018 and 2021). Instrument used: Illumina HiSeq 1500. TCRdb reworked the public reads: Q25 trimming with fastp, MiXCR clone assembly, productive beta chains retained. Each entry is one CDR3 protein sequence, shown with its most common DNA and genes. The table for this sample lists under 850,000 distinct CDR3 sequences; about a third of them were counted only once. The ten largest clones add up to roughly 2.9% of the sample. The sample comprised PBMCs. The origin of the receptors is a human donor in good health (CMV status not recorded). Some clones in this sample may be carry-over from other donors' samples.

The genes are TRBV20-1 and TRBJ2-5; 7 bases are shared with TRBD2. This CDR3 is built from 14 residues. Per germline, CDR1 DFQATT and CDR2 SNEGSKA (reference sequence). Germline trimming cut 6 bases from V and 4 bases from J; bases unmatched to any gene: 11. The CDR3 reads CSALSPLAGETQYF. The CDR3 nucleotides are TGCAGTGCGCTGAGCCCCTTAGCGGGAGAGACCCAGTACTTC.

J is TRBJ1-4 and V is TRBV20-1; D might be TRBD1 (6 bases). CDR3 size: 16 residues. Germline CDR1 DFQATT, CDR2 SNEGSKA (reference sequence). The ends were cut back, 2 bases at V and 1 base at J, with 14 bases in the middle. CDR3 region: CSARPTGRGTNEKLFF. CDR3 in DNA: TGCAGTGCTAGACCGACCGGCAGGGGAACTAATGAAAAACTGTTTTTT.

The V gene is TRBV6-1, the J gene TRBJ2-7, with a possible D match to TRBD1 (5 bases). CDR1 is MNHNS and CDR2 is SASEGT in the germline V gene. The CDR3 is made up of 13 amino acids. Trimming left V 3 bases short and J 6 bases short, with 12 bases between. DNA for the CDR3: TGTGCCAGCAGTGATCTCAGGGCTTTCGAGCAGTACTTC. Translation gives CASSDLRAFEQYF.

Turning to this clonotype: This CDR3 is missing its conserved last phenylalanine or tryptophan, likely due to a read error. This chain joins TRBV6-6 and TRBJ2-7; possibly TRBD1 or TRBD2 for D (6 bases each). The germline gives CDR1 MNHNY, CDR2 SVGAGI (reference sequence). Trimming pared 5 bases from V and 4 bases from J, leaving 15 bases between. The CDR3 has 14 amino acids. The CDR3 nucleotides are TGTGCCAGCAGTAACCAAGGGGGACTGTACGAGCAGTACTTA. Protein: CASSNQGGLYEQYL.

The gene calls are TRBV6-1 and TRBJ2-2, with D unclear. The germline V and J ends were trimmed by 0 bases and 1 base, with 9 bases remaining between them. The CDR3 totals 16 residues. Germline CDR1 and CDR2: MNHNS and SASEGT. CDR3 nucleotides: TGTGCCAGCAGTGAAGCGCGTACTGAGAACACCGGGGAGCTGTTTTTT. Residues: CASSEARTENTGELFF.

The chain is built from TRBV18 and TRBJ2-3; 8 positions agree with TRBD1. CDR1 and CDR2 (germline): KGHSH, LQKENI. With 2 bases clipped from V and 5 bases from J, the junction kept 12 bases outside the gene matches. The CDR3 is 17 residues long. The CDR3 sequence is CASSPMGAGGSGDTQYF. Here the CDR3 DNA reads TGTGCCAGCTCACCAATGGGCGCAGGGGGCTCAGGAGATACGCAGTATTTT.

The V call is TRBV7-9, the J call TRBJ2-5; 9 nucleotides align to TRBD2. With 6 bases clipped from V and 1 base from J, the junction kept 12 bases outside the gene matches. Germline lookup yields CDR1 SEHNR and CDR2 FQNEAQ (reference sequence). This CDR3 is built from 17 residues. The CDR3 here is CASRDRPGTSPQETQYF. The CDR3 region has the DNA TGTGCCAGCAGGGACCGGCCGGGGACTAGCCCCCAAGAGACCCAGTACTTC.

Concerning this clonotype itself: This could be a read error, since a much larger clone is one nucleotide away. The chain joins TRBV7-8 to TRBJ2-1, with TRBD2 matching over 9 bases. V was clipped by 8 bases and J by 12 bases; unmatched bases: 11. Germline V gene lookup returns CDR1 SGHVS and CDR2 FQNEAQ. This CDR3 spans 13 amino acids. The CDR3 loop reads CASGREGPRAQFF. Here the CDR3 DNA reads TGTGCCAGCGGGCGGGAGGGCCCTCGTGCGCAGTTCTTC. Variable domain in full (rest from reference TRBV7-8 and TRBJ2-1): GAGVSQSPRYKVAKRGQDVALRCDPISGHVSLFWYQQALGQGPEFLTYFQNEAQLDKSGLPSDRFFAERPEGSVSTLKIQRTQQEDSAVYLCASGREGPRAQFFGPGTRLTVL.

This clonotype was observed a handful of times. This rearrangement joins TRBV12-3 or TRBV12-4 to TRBJ1-5; D possibly corresponds to TRBD1 (5 bases). The V gene lost 7 bases and the J gene lost 7 bases, with 14 bases spanning the gap. The CDR3 totals 13 residues. CDR3 DNA sequence: TGTGCCAGCACCTTAGGAGGGGTGCAGCCCCAGCATTTT. This gives the protein CASTLGGVQPQHF.

The sample holds many counts of this clonotype. In DNA form, the CDR3 reads TGTGCCAGCAGCTCCTTGAGACAGGGAGCCGAGCTGTTTTTT. Protein sequence: CASSSLRQGAELFF. The V gene is TRBV7-3, the J gene TRBJ2-2; 7 positions match TRBD1. This CDR3 region has 14 residues. The junction had 10 bases not matched to a gene; V was cut back by 4 bases and J by 11 bases. Germline lookup yields CDR1 SGHTA and CDR2 FQGTGA.

V gene TRBV14 combines with J gene TRBJ2-5, with 7 bases fitting TRBD1. J was trimmed by 4 bases and V by 4 bases; bases with no gene match: 6. The CDR3 loop spans 14 amino acids. Looked up from germline, CDR1 is SGHDN and CDR2 is FVKESK. In nucleotides, the CDR3 is TGTGCCAGCAGCCTGACAGGGTGGAGAGAGACCCAGTACTTC. It encodes CASSLTGWRETQYF.

The V gene is TRBV20-1, the J gene TRBJ2-3; TRBD2 is a possible D gene (6 bases). With 1 base removed from V and 4 bases from J, the gap between germline ends came to 9 bases. There are 13 residues in the CDR3. Germline CDR1 and CDR2: DFQATT and SNEGSKA (reference sequence). The CDR3 reads CSARVGGADTQYF. CDR3 bases: TGCAGTGCTAGAGTTGGCGGGGCAGATACGCAGTATTTT.

This clonotype was counted once. The chain is built from TRBV28 and TRBJ1-6; tentative D call: TRBD1 (6 bases). Between the trimmed V and J ends, which lost 4 bases and 0 bases, there was a span of 13 bases. Germline lookup yields CDR1 MDHEN and CDR2 SYDVKM. This CDR3 is built from 17 residues. The CDR3 is CASSSPQGGSYNSPLHF. The CDR3 coding sequence is TGTGCCAGCAGTTCCCCACAGGGTGGCTCCTATAATTCACCCCTCCACTTT. The variable domain in full, completed from reference TRBV28 and TRBJ1-6, reads DVKVTQSSRYLVKRTGEKVFLECVQDMDHENMFWYRQDPGLGLRLIYFSYDVKMKEKGDIPEGYSVSREKKERFSLILESASTNQTSMYLCASSSPQGGSYNSPLHFGNGTRLTVT.

The chain employs TRBV12-3 or TRBV12-4 and TRBJ2-2, with 8 bases identical to TRBD2. The CDR3 is 17 residues long. Unmatched junction bases numbered 11, after V lost 4 bases and J lost 4 bases. In DNA, the CDR3 is TGTGCCAGCAGTTGGGGACTAGGATTTACCTCCACCGGGGAGCTGTTTTTT. It yields the protein CASSWGLGFTSTGELFF.

V and J are TRBV12-5 and TRBJ2-1; TRBD2 matches 14 bases. Germline V gene data show CDR1 as LGHNT and CDR2 as FRNRAP. The CDR3 totals 15 residues. Trimming took 5 bases from V and 9 from J; bases not matched to a gene: 6. CDR3: CASGLGTSGSSEQFF. The CDR3 DNA is TGTGCTAGTGGTCTCGGGACTAGCGGGAGTAGTGAGCAGTTCTTC.

The V gene is TRBV7-2, the J gene TRBJ2-1, with 11 bases aligning to TRBD2. Per germline, CDR1 SGHTA and CDR2 FQGNSA. The V segment lost 0 bases and the J segment 15 bases; nucleotides outside the gene matches: 4. CDR3 size: 13 residues. The CDR3 here is CASSLALAGGSFF. The CDR3 nucleotides read TGTGCCAGCAGCTTAGCCCTAGCGGGAGGCTCGTTCTTC.

The gene calls are TRBV11-1 and TRBJ2-2; 7 positions agree with TRBD2. This CDR3 has 15 amino acids. Trimming cost V 2 bases and J 7 bases; bases outside gene matches: 7. Germline V gene sequence: CDR1 SGHAT, CDR2 FQDESV (reference sequence). CDR3 residues: CASSLMAGEDGELFF. The DNA of the CDR3 is TGTGCCAGCAGCTTAATGGCGGGAGAGGACGGGGAGCTGTTTTTT.